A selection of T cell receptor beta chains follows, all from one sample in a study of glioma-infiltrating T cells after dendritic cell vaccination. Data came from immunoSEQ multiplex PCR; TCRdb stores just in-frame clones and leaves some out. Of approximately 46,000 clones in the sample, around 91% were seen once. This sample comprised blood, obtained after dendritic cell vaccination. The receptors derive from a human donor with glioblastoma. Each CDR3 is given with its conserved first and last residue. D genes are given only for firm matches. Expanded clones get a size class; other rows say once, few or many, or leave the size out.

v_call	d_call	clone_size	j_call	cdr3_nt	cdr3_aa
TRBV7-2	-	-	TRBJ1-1	TGTGCCAGCAGCCCCAGGGGCACTGAAGCTTTCTTT	CASSPRGTEAFF
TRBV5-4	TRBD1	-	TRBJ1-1	TGTGCCAGCAGCCCTGCCGGGACAGGGCTCACTGAAGCTTTCTTT	CASSPAGTGLTEAFF
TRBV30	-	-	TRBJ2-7	TGTGCCTGGACGCCAGGACGATCTGCAGCGGTCTCCTACGAGCAGTACTTC	CAWTPGRSAAVSYEQYF
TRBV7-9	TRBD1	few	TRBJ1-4	TGTGCCAGCAGCTTAGGTGGGGACAGAAAACTGTTTTTT	CASSLGGDRKLFF
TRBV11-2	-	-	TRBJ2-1	TGTGCCAGCAGCTTTCAGGGTGAGCAGTTCTTC	CASSFQGEQFF
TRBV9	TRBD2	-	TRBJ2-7	TGTGCCAGCAGCGTAGACGTTAGCGGGAGGTCCGAGCAGTACTTC	CASSVDVSGRSEQYF
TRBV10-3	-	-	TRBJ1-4	TGTGCCAGCCGGGACACCGGGATGAATGAAAAACTGTTTTTT	CASRDTGMNEKLFF
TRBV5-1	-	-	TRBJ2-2	TGCGCCAGCAGCCCCACAGGGAACACCGGGGAGCTGTTTTTT	CASSPTGNTGELFF
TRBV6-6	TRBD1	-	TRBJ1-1	TGTGCCAGCAGTTACTCAGGGGGCGCTTGGACTGAAGCTTTCTTT	CASSYSGGAWTEAFF
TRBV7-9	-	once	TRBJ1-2	TGTGCCAGCAGCCGGATTGACAGCCCCGACTATGGCTACACCTTC	CASSRIDSPDYGYTF
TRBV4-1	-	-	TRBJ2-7	TGCGCCAGCAGCCAAGATTCTAGTCCCTGGTACGAGCAGTACTTC	CASSQDSSPWYEQYF
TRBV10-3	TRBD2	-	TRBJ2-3	TGTGCCATCAATAGCGGGAGTACAGATACGCAGTATTTT	CAINSGSTDTQYF
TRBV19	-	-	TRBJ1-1	TGTGCCAGTATTCCGAAATTCGTGAGAAGGAACACTGAAGCTTTCTTT	CASIPKFVRRNTEAFF
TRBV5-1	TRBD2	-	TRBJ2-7	TGCGCCAGCAGCTTCACGGGAGGGGGGTCCTACGAGCAGTACTTC	CASSFTGGGSYEQYF
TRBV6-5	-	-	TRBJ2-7	TGTGCCAGCAGCTCCGGGACAAGGGTCTCCTACGAGCAGTACTTC	CASSSGTRVSYEQYF
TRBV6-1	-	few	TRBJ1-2	TGTGCCAGCATGTCCACAGGGACCAACTATGGCTACACCTTC	CASMSTGTNYGYTF
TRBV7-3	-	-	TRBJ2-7	TGTGCCAGCAGCGCATCGGGGGGGACAGGGTACGAGCAGTACTTC	CASSASGGTGYEQYF
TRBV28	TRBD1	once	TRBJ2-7	TGTGCCAGTCGGAAGACAGGGGAGATCTACGAGCAGTACTTC	CASRKTGEIYEQYF
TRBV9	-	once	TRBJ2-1	TGTGCCAGCCAGTCACTAAGCTCCTACAATGAGCAGTTCTTC	CASQSLSSYNEQFF
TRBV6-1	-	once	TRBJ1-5	TGTGCCAGCAGTGAACCCATTCAGGGCTACAATCAGCCCCAGCATTTT	CASSEPIQGYNQPQHF
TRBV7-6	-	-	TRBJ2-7	TGTGCCAGCAGCTTAGAGGAGGGATTCTCCTACGAGCAGTACTTC	CASSLEEGFSYEQYF
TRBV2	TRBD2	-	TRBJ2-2	TGTGCCAGCAGGCGACTAGCGGGAGCTACCGGGGAGCTGTTTTTT	CASRRLAGATGELFF
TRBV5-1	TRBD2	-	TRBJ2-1	TGCGCCAGCAGCCCGCCGGGACTAGCCTCCAATGAGCAGTTCTTC	CASSPPGLASNEQFF
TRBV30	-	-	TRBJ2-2	TGTGCCTGGAGTTCCTCCCACTACGGGGAGCTGTTTTTT	CAWSSSHYGELFF
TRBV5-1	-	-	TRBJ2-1	TGCGCCAGCAGAGTAGCGCAATCCTACAATGAGCAGTTCTTC	CASRVAQSYNEQFF